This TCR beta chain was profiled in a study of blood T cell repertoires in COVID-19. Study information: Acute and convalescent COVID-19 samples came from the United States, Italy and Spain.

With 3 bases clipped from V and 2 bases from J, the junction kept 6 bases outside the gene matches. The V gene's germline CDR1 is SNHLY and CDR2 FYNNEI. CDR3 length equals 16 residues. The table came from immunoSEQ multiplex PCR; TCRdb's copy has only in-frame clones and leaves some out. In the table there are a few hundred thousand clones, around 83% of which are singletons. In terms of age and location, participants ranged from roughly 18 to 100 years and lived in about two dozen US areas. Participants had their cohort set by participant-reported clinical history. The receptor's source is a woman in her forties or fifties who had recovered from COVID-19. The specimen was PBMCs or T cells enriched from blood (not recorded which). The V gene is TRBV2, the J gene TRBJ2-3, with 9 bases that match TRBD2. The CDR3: CASSDSLAGYTDTQYF. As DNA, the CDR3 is TGTGCCAGCAGTGATAGCCTAGCGGGGTACACAGATACGCAGTATTTT.